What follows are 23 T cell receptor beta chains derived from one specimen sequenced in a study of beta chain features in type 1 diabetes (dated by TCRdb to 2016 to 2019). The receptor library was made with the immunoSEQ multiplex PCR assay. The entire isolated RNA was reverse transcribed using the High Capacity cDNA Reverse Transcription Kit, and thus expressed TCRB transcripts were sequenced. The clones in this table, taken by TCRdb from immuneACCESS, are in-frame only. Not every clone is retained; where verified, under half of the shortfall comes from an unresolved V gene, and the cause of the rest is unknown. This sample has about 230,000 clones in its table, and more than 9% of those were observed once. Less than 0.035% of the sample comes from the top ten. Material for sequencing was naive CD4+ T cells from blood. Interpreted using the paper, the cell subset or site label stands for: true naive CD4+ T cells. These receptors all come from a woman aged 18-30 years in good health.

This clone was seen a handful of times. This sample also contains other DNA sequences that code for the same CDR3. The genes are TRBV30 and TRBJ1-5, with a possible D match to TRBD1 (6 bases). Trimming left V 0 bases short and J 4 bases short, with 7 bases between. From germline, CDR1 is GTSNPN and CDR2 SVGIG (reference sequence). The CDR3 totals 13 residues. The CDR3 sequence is CAWSVQGNQPQHF. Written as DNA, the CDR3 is TGTGCCTGGAGTGTTCAGGGGAATCAGCCCCAGCATTTT.

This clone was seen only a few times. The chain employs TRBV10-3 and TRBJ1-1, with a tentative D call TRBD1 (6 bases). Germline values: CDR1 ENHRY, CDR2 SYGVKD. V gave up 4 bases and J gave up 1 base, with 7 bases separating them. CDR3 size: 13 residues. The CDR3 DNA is TGTGCCATCAGTGGGACAGAGAACACTGAAGCTTTCTTT. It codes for CAISGTENTEAFF.

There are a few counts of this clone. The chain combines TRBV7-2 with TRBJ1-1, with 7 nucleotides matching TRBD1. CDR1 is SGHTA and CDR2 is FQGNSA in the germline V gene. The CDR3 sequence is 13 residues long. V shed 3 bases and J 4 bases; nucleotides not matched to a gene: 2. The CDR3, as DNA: TGTGCCAGCAGCTTCCAGGGGGGCACTGAAGCTTTCTTT. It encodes CASSFQGGTEAFF.

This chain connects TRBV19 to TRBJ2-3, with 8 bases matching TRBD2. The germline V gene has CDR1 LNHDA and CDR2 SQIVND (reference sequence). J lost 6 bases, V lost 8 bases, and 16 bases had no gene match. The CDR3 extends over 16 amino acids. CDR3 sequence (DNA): TGTGCCAGTTCCACCCTCCCGGGACTAGGGGTTGATACGCAGTATTTT. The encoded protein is CASSTLPGLGVDTQYF. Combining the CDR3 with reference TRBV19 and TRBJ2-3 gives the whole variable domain DGGITQSPKYLFRKEGQNVTLSCEQNLNHDAMYWYRQDPGQGLRLIYYSQIVNDFQKGDIAEGYSVSREKKESFPLTVTSAQKNPTAFYLCASSTLPGLGVDTQYFGPGTRLTVL.

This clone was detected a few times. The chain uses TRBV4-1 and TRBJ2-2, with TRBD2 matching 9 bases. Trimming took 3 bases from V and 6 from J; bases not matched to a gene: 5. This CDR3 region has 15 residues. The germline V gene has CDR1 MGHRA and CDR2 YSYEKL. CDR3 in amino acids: CASSQAGGRPGELFF. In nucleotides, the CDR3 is TGCGCCAGCAGCCAGGCGGGAGGGCGTCCCGGGGAGCTGTTTTTT.

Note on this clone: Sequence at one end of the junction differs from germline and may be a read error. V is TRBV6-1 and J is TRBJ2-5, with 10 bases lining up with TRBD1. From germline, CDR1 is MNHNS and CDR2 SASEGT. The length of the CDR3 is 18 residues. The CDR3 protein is CAISGTRLGDRGEETQYF. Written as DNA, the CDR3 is TGTGCCATCAGTGGCACCCGTCTCGGGGACAGGGGAGAAGAGACCCAGTACTTC.

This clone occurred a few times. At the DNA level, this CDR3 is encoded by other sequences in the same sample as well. In nucleotides, the CDR3 is TGTGCCAGCAGCTTAACTAGCGGGAGCACCGGGGAGCTGTTTTTT. Its protein product is CASSLTSGSTGELFF. This chain links TRBV5-5 with TRBJ2-2, with TRBD2 matching 11 bases. The V gene end was trimmed by 2 bases and the J gene end by 4 bases; junction bases not matched to a gene: 1. Germline CDR1 is SGHKS and CDR2 is YYEKEE (reference sequence). The CDR3 runs 15 residues.

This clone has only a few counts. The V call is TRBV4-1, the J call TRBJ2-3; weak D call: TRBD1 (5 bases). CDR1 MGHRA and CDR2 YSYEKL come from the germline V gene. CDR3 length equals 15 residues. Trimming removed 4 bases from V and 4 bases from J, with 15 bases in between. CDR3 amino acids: CASSLSGRASDTQYF. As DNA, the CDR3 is TGCGCCAGCAGCCTCTCCGGCAGGGCCTCAGATACGCAGTATTTT.

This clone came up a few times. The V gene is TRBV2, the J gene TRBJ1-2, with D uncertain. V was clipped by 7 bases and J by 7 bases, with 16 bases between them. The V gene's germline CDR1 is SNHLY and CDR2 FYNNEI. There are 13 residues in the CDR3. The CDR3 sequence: CASITAGMSGYTF. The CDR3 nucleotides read TGTGCCAGCATTACGGCGGGGATGAGTGGCTACACCTTC.

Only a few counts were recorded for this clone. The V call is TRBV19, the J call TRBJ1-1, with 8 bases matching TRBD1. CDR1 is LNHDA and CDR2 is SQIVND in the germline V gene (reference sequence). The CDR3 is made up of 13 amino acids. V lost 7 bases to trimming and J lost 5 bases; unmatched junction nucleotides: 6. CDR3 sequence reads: CASIPQGATEAFF. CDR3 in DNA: TGTGCCAGTATTCCCCAGGGGGCGACTGAAGCTTTCTTT.

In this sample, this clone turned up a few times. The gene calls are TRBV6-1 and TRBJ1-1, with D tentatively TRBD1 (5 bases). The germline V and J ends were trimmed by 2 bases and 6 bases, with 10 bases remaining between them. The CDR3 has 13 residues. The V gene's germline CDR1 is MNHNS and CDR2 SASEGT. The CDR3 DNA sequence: TGTGCCAGCAGTGAATCAGGGCTCGCTGAAGCTTTCTTT. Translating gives CASSESGLAEAFF.

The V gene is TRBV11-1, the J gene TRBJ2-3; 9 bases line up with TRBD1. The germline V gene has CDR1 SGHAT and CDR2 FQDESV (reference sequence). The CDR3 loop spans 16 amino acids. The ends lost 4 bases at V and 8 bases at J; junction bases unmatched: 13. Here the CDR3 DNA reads TGTGCCAGCAGCTCTATTGCCGGGACAGGGATAAGTACGCAGTATTTT. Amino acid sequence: CASSSIAGTGISTQYF.

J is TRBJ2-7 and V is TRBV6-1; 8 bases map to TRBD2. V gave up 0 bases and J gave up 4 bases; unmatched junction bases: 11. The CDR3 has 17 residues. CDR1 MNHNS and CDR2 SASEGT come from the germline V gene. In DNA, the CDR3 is TGTGCCAGCAGTGAAGCTACCTCCGGGACTAGACAGTACGAGCAGTACTTC. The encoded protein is CASSEATSGTRQYEQYF.

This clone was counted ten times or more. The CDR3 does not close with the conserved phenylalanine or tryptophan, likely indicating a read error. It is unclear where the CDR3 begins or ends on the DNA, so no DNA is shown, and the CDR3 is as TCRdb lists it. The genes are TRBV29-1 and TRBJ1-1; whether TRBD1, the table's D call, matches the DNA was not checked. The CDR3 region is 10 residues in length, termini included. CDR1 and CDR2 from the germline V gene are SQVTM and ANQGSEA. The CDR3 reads CSVGQAGLAL.

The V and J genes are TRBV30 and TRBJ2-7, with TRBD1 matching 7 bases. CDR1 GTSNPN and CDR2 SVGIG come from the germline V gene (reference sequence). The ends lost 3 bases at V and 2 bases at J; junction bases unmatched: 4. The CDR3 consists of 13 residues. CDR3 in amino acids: CAWRGQFAYEQYF. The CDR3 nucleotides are TGTGCCTGGAGGGGACAGTTCGCCTACGAGCAGTACTTC. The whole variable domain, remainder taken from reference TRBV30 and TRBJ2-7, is SQTIHQWPATLVQPVGSPLSLECTVEGTSNPNLYWYRQAAGRGLQLLFYSVGIGQISSEVPQNLSASRPQDRQFILSSKKLLLSDSGFYLCAWRGQFAYEQYFGPGTRLTVT.

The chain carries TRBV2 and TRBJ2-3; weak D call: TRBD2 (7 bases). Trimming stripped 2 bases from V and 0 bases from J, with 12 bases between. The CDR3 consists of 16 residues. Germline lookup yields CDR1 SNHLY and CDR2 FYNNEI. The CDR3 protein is CASSERGGGSTDTQYF. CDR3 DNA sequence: TGTGCCAGCAGTGAAAGAGGGGGGGGGAGCACAGATACGCAGTATTTT.

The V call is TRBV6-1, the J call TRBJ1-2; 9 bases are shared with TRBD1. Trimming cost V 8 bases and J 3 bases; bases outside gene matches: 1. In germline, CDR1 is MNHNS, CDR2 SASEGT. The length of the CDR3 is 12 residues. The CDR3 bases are TGTGCCAGCGGGACAGGGCACTATGGCTACACCTTC. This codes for CASGTGHYGYTF.

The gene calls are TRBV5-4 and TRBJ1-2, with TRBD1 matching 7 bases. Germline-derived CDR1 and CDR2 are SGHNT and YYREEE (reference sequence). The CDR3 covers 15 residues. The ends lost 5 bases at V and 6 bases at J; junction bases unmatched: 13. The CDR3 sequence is CASSTGTAPLNGYTF. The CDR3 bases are TGTGCCAGCAGTACCGGGACAGCCCCATTAAATGGCTACACCTTC.

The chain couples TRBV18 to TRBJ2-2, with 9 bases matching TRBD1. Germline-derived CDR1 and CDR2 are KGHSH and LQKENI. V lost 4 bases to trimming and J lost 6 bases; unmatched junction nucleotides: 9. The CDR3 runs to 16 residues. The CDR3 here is CASSRKDRGRSGELFF. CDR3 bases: TGTGCCAGCTCACGAAAGGACAGGGGAAGATCCGGGGAGCTGTTTTTT. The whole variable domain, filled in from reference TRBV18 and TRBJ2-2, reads NAGVMQNPRHLVRRRGQEARLRCSPMKGHSHVYWYRQLPEEGLKFMVYLQKENIIDESGMPKERFSAEFPKEGPSILRIQQVVRGDSAAYFCASSRKDRGRSGELFFGEGSRLTVL.

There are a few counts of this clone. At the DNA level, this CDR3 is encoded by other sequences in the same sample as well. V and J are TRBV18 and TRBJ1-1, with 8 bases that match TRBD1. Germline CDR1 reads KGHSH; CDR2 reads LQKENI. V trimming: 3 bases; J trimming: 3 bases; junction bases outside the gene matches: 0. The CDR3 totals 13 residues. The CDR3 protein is CASSPGQDTEAFF. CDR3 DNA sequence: TGTGCCAGCTCACCGGGACAGGACACTGAAGCTTTCTTT. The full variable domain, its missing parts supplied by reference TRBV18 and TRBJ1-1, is NAGVMQNPRHLVRRRGQEARLRCSPMKGHSHVYWYRQLPEEGLKFMVYLQKENIIDESGMPKERFSAEFPKEGPSILRIQQVVRGDSAAYFCASSPGQDTEAFFGQGTRLTVV.

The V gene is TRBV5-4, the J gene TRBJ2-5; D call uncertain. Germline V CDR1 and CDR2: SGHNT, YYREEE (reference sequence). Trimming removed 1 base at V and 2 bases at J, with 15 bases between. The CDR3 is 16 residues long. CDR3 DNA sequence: TGTGCCAGCAGCTTGTCAATATTGTCGCGGCAAGAGACCCAGTACTTC. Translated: CASSLSILSRQETQYF.

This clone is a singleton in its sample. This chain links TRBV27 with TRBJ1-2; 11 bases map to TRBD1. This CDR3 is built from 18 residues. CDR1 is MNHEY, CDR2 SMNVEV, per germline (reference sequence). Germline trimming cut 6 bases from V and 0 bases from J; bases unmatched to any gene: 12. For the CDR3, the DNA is TGTGCCAGCAGCGGGGGACAGGGGGGATTGGGAGCTAACTATGGCTACACCTTC. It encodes CASSGGQGGLGANYGYTF.

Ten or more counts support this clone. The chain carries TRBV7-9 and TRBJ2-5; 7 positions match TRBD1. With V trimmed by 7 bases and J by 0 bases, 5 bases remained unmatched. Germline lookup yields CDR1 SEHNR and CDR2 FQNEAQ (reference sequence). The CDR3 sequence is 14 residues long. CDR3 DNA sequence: TGTGCCAGCACCTCGGGACAGTACCAAGAGACCCAGTACTTC. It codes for CASTSGQYQETQYF.